This TCR beta chain appears in the sequencing data of a study of blood T cells in healthy people across ages. This CDR3 is built from 12 residues. The germline gives CDR1 SGHVS, CDR2 FQNEAQ. Alongside a J-beta primer mix, a sample-barcoded 5' primer served in a second PCR lasting roughly 6 to 11 cycles. TCRdb re-analysed the 5' RACE reads in MiXCR, keeping a single row per CDR3 protein. The sample holds hundreds of thousands of distinct CDR3 sequences; about a fifth are singletons and the top ten take approximately 20%. The origin of this receptor is a man aged 70 or older in good health. J is TRBJ2-5 and V is TRBV7-8; no definite D call. The J call may be incorrect, as the DNA end agrees better with TRBJ2-1. The sequenced sample was blood. The CDR3 sequence is CASSPSFNEQFF. CDR3 DNA: TGTGCCAGCAGCCCCAGTTTTAATGAGCAGTTCTTC.